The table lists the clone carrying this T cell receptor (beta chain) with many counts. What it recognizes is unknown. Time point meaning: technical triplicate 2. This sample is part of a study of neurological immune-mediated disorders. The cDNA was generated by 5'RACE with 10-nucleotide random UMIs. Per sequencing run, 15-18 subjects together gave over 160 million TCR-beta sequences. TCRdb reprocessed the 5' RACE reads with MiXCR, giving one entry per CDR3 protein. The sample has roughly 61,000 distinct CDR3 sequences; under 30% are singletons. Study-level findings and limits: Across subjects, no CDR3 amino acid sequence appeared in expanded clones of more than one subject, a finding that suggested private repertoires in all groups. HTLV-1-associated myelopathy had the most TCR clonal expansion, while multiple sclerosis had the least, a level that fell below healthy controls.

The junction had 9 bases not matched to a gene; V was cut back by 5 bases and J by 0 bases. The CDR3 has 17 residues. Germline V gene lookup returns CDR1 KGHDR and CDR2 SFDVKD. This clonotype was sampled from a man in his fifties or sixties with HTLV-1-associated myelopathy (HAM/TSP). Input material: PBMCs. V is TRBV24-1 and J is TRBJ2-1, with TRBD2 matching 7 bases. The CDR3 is CATSAWGGSGSYNEQFF. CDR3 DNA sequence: TGTGCCACCAGTGCCTGGGGGGGGAGCGGCTCCTACAATGAGCAGTTCTTC.